Presented here are 16 T cell receptor beta chains from one specimen sequenced in a study of CD8+ T cells in alopecia areata. RNA, once extracted, was reverse transcribed into cDNA for use as the sequencing template. This table comes from immunoSEQ multiplex PCR, and its TCRdb copy is limited to in-frame clones, with some not included. This sample yields 93,000 or so clones, of which 55% are seen a single time; 8.8% belongs to the top ten. Sequenced: CD4+ T cells sorted from blood. These receptors were obtained from a human donor in good health.

Here the CDR3 reads CSAEGRAGSTEAFF. CDR3 in DNA: TGCAGCGCCGAAGGAAGAGCAGGGTCCACTGAAGCTTTCTTT. J is TRBJ1-1 and V is TRBV29-1, with D perhaps TRBD1 (5 bases). In germline, CDR1 is SQVTM, CDR2 ANQGSEA. Between the trimmed V and J ends, which lost 7 bases and 4 bases, there was a span of 19 bases. The CDR3 consists of 14 residues.

The chain joins TRBV4-1 to TRBJ2-3; tentative D call: TRBD2 (5 bases). The ends were cut back, 0 bases at V and 11 bases at J, with 15 bases in the middle. The CDR3 length is 14 residues. The germline V gene has CDR1 MGHRA and CDR2 YSYEKL. CDR3 nucleotide sequence: TGCGCCAGCAGCCAAGAACCCTTCCCCGGGATGCAGTATTTT. Amino acid sequence: CASSQEPFPGMQYF.

V usage is TRBV7-2 and J usage is TRBJ1-2, with a tentative D call TRBD1 (6 bases). The CDR3 is 15 amino acids. The germline gives CDR1 SGHTA, CDR2 FQGNSA. Trimming cost V 0 bases and J 6 bases, with 14 bases left between them. Here the CDR3 DNA reads TGTGCCAGCAGCTTAGCCCCGCCCAGGGGTGATGGCTACACCTTC. Residues: CASSLAPPRGDGYTF.

The chain carries TRBV6-5 and TRBJ1-1; D is unclear. The CDR3 length is 11 residues. Germline values: CDR1 MNHEY, CDR2 SVGAGI. Trimming cost V 5 bases and J 7 bases, with 8 bases left between them. Here the CDR3 reads CASSPTVEAFF. The CDR3 DNA reads as TGTGCCAGCAGTCCGACGGTTGAAGCTTTCTTT.

The chain joins TRBV30 to TRBJ1-2; D is undetermined. The CDR3 loop spans 15 amino acids. The germline V gene has CDR1 GTSNPN and CDR2 SVGIG (reference sequence). V lost 1 base and J lost 0, with 12 bases in between. Here the CDR3 reads CAWSARRRANYGYTF. The DNA of the CDR3 is TGTGCCTGGAGTGCCCGAAGGCGAGCTAACTATGGCTACACCTTC.

This chain links TRBV11-2 with TRBJ2-2; D call uncertain. There are 13 residues in the CDR3. The germline CDR1 and CDR2 sequences are SGHAT and FQNNGV. The V gene lost 5 bases and the J gene lost 6 bases, with 10 bases spanning the gap. This CDR3 is CASSPSRSGELFF. CDR3 bases: TGTGCCAGCAGCCCATCTCGCTCCGGGGAGCTGTTTTTT. Drawing the rest from reference TRBV11-2 and TRBJ2-2, the complete variable domain is EAGVAQSPRYKIIEKRQSVAFWCNPISGHATLYWYQQILGQGPKLLIQFQNNGVVDDSQLPKDRFSAERLKGVDSTLKIQPAKLEDSAVYLCASSPSRSGELFFGEGSRLTVL.

This clone was seen only a few times. The chain employs TRBV2 and TRBJ1-5, with unresolved D. This CDR3 has 13 residues. CDR1 is SNHLY, CDR2 FYNNEI, per germline. The ends were cut back, 8 bases at V and 11 bases at J, with 19 bases in the middle. The CDR3 here is CASGIKSHEAQHF. The CDR3, as DNA: TGTGCCAGCGGGATTAAGTCGCATGAGGCCCAGCATTTT.

The J gene is TRBJ2-1, the V gene TRBV29-1; 16 bases agree with TRBD2. Trimming at V came to 6 bases and at J to 9 bases, leaving 8 bases not matched to a gene. CDR3 size: 15 residues. Germline CDR1 is SQVTM and CDR2 is ANQGSEA. In nucleotides, the CDR3 is TGCAGCGTCCAGGGGACTAGCGGGGGGGCCGGTGAGCAGTTCTTC. Protein: CSVQGTSGGAGEQFF.

This sequence joins TRBV14 and TRBJ2-3; D is unresolved. Trimming left V 4 bases short and J 3 bases short, with 11 bases between. There are 14 residues in the CDR3. CDR1 and CDR2 from the germline V gene are SGHDN and FVKESK. The CDR3 sequence is CASSRGGSTDTQYF. The CDR3 DNA is TGTGCCAGCAGCCGGGGTGGTTCGACAGATACGCAGTATTTT.

CDR3 bases: TGTGCCAGCATTAGACCCGGGCGGGAGTCCTACAATGAGCAGTTCTTC. It encodes CASIRPGRESYNEQFF. The chain has TRBV7-9 and TRBJ2-1, with TRBD2 identical over 7 bases. The CDR3 sequence is 16 residues long. J gave up 1 base and V 7 bases, and 10 bases lay outside the gene matches. Looked up from germline, CDR1 is SEHNR and CDR2 is FQNEAQ (reference sequence).

This clone was seen just once. This chain uses TRBV4-3 with TRBJ2-5; no definite D call. The CDR3 extends over 15 amino acids. In germline, CDR1 is LGHNA, CDR2 YSLEER. V dropped 1 base and J dropped 5 bases, with 14 bases sitting between them. The CDR3 here is CASSQGHSTVETQYF. In nucleotides, the CDR3 is TGCGCCAGCAGCCAAGGACACTCTACGGTCGAGACCCAGTACTTC.

This clone has a handful of counts. CDR3 in amino acids: CATSRDPYGTAETQYF. The CDR3 coding sequence is TGTGCCACCAGCAGGGACCCTTACGGGACGGCAGAGACCCAGTACTTC. V gene TRBV15 combines with J gene TRBJ2-5; D is tentatively TRBD1 or TRBD2 (5 bases each). V lost 3 bases and J 4 bases, leaving 18 bases between the germline ends. This CDR3 region has 16 residues. Germline-derived CDR1 and CDR2 are LNHNV and YYDKDF (reference sequence). The full variable domain, its missing parts supplied by reference TRBV15 and TRBJ2-5, is DAMVIQNPRYQVTQFGKPVTLSCSQTLNHNVMYWYQQKSSQAPKLLFHYYDKDFNNEADTPDNFQSRRPNTSFCFLDIRSPGLGDTAMYLCATSRDPYGTAETQYFGPGTRLLVL.

V gene TRBV5-1 combines with J gene TRBJ2-1; 7 bases map to TRBD2. Trimming removed 4 bases from V and 2 bases from J; junction bases left unmatched: 9. The CDR3 totals 16 residues. CDR1 and CDR2 from the germline V gene are SGHRS and YFSETQ. The CDR3 DNA follows: TGCGCCAGCAGCCAGACTAGCCCGATTGCCTACAATGAGCAGTTCTTC. Its translation is CASSQTSPIAYNEQFF. The full variable domain, rest sourced from reference TRBV5-1 and TRBJ2-1, is KAGVTQTPRYLIKTRGQQVTLSCSPISGHRSVSWYQQTPGQGLQFLFEYFSETQRNKGNFPGRFSGRQFSNSRSEMNVSTLELGDSALYLCASSQTSPIAYNEQFFGPGTRLTVL.

CDR3: CAWSVAGTSGYNEQFF. The CDR3 coding sequence is TGTGCCTGGAGTGTTGCCGGGACTAGCGGCTACAATGAGCAGTTCTTC. This chain uses TRBV30 with TRBJ2-1; the match to TRBD2 covers 11 bases. The CDR3 consists of 16 residues. V trimming: 0 bases; J trimming: 3 bases; junction bases outside the gene matches: 4. The germline V gene encodes CDR1 GTSNPN and CDR2 SVGIG (reference sequence).

This clone was observed a single time. The V gene is TRBV4-1, the J gene TRBJ1-2, with unresolved D. V was cut by 0 bases and J by 5 bases, with 13 bases left in between. This CDR3 contains 15 residues. Germline V lookup: CDR1 MGHRA, CDR2 YSYEKL. This CDR3 reads CASSQDAAGLYGYTF. Here the CDR3 DNA reads TGCGCCAGCAGCCAAGACGCGGCTGGCCTATATGGCTACACCTTC.

J is TRBJ2-2 and V is TRBV6-5; 8 bases agree with TRBD1. With 5 bases clipped from V and 7 bases from J, the junction kept 9 bases outside the gene matches. Germline V gene sequence: CDR1 MNHEY, CDR2 SVGAGI. The CDR3 runs 15 residues. CDR3 loop: CASSRGQGGGGELFF. Written as DNA, the CDR3 is TGTGCCAGCAGTCGCGGACAGGGAGGTGGCGGGGAGCTGTTTTTT.